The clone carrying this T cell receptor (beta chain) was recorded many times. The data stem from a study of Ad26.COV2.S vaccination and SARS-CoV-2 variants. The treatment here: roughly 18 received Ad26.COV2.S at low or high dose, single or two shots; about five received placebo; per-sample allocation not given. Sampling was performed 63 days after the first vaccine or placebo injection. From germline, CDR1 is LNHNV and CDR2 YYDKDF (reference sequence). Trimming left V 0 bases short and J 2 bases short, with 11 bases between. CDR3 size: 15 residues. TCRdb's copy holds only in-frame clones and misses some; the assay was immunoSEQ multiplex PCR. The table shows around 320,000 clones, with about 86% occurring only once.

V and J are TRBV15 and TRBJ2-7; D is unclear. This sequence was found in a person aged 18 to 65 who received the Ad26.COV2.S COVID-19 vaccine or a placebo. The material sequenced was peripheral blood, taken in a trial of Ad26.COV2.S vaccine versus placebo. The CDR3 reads CATSRDRRTAYEQYF. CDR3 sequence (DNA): TGTGCCACCAGCAGAGATAGACGAACCGCCTACGAGCAGTACTTC. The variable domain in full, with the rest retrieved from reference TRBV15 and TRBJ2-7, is DAMVIQNPRYQVTQFGKPVTLSCSQTLNHNVMYWYQQKSSQAPKLLFHYYDKDFNNEADTPDNFQSRRPNTSFCFLDIRSPGLGDTAMYLCATSRDRRTAYEQYFGPGTRLTVT.